The clone carrying this TCR beta chain was seen a single time. The sample comes from a study of T cell responses to AZD1222 COVID-19 vaccine. Germline V gene lookup returns CDR1 SGHNT and CDR2 YYREEE (reference sequence). The CDR3 is made up of 15 amino acids. Between the trimmed V and J ends, which lost 4 bases and 1 base, there was a span of 14 bases. Assay used: immunoSEQ multiplex PCR; TCRdb lists only in-frame clones, some missing. Of over 130,000 clones in the sample, 89% were seen once. The clonotype comes from an adult in good health. The V and J genes are TRBV5-4 and TRBJ1-1; D perhaps matches TRBD1 (5 bases). Sample: peripheral blood, taken on day 0 of AZD1222 vaccination. The CDR3 reads CASSLPWGGNTEAFF. The CDR3 DNA is TGTGCCAGCAGCCTCCCCTGGGGGGGGAACACTGAAGCTTTCTTT.